This TCR beta chain comes out of a study of T-cell reconstitution after alpha-beta-depleted transplantation in children. General study results and limits: A year had passed since transplant, and T-cell counts and diversity by then came mostly from newly produced T cells. There were some patients whose high TCRbeta diversity at day 60 came from surviving recipient T cells and thymic progenitors. Several hundred graft clones that had expanded were reportedly the source of alpha-beta T cells about two months after transplant.

Library preparation (for TCRbeta) was performed with unique molecular identifiers. TCRdb re-derived calls from the PCR reads in MiXCR, one entry per CDR3 protein. The data hold roughly 200,000 distinct CDR3 sequences, with roughly 6.6% observed a single time. In germline, CDR1 is MDHEN, CDR2 SYDVKM. V lost 3 bases and J 3 bases, leaving 11 bases between the germline ends. CDR3 size: 14 residues. Of note for this clonotype: Its antigen is not known.

Sequencing used PBMCs, obtained before TCRalphabeta/CD19-depleted stem cell transplant. This clonotype was sampled from a boy aged 2 to 10 with acute lymphoblastic leukemia, due to receive a stem cell transplant. The gene calls are TRBV28 and TRBJ1-1, with D possibly TRBD1 on 5 matching bases. As DNA, the CDR3 is TGTGCCAGCAGTTTCAGGGTGAGGGACACTGAAGCTTTCTTT. Encoded protein: CASSFRVRDTEAFF.